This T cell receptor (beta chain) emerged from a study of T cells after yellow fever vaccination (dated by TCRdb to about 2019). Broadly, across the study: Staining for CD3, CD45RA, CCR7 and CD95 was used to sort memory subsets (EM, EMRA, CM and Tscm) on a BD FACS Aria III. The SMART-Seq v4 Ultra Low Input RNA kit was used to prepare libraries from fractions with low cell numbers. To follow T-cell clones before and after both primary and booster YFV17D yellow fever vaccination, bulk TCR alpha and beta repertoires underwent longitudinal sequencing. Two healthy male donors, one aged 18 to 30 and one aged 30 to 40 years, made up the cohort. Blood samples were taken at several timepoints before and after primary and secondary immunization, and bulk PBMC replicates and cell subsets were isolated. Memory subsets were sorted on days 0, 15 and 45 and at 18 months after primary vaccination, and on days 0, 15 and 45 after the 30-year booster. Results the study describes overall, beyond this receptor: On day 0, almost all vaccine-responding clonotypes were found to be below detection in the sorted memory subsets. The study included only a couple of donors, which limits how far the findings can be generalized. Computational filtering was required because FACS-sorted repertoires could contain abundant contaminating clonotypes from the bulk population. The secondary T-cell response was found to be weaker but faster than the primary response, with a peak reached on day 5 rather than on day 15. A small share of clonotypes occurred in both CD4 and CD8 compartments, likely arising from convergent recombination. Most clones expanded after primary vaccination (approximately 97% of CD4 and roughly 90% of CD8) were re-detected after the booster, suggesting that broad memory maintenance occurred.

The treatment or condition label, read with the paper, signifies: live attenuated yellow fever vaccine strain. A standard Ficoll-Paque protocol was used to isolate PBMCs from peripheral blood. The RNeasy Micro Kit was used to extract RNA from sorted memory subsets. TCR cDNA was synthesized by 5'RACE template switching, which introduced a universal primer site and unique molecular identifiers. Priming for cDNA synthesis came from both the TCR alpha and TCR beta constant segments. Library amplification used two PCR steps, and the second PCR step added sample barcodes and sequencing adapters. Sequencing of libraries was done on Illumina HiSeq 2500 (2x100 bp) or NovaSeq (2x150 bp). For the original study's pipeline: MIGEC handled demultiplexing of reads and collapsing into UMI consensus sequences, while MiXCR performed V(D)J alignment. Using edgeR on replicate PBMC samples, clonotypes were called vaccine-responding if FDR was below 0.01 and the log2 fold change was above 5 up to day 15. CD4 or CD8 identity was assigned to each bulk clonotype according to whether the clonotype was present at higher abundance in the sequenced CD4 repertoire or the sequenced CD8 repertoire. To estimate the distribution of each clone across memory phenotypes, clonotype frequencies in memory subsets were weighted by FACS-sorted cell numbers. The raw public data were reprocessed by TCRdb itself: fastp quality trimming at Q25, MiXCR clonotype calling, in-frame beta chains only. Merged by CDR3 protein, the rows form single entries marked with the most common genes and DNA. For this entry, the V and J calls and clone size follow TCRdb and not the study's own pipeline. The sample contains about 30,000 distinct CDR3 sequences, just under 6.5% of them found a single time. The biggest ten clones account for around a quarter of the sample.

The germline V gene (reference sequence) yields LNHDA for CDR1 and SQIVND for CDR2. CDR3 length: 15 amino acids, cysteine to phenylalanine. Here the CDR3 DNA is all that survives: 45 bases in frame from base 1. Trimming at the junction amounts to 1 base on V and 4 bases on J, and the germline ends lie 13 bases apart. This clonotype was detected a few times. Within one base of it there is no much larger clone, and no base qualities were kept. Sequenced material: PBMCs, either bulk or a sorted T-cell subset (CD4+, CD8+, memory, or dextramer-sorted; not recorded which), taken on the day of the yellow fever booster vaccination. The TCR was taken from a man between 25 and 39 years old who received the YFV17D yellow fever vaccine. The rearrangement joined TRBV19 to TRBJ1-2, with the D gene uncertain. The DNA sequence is TGTGCCAGTAGTATAGTCGGCAGTCAATCCTATGGCTACACCTTC. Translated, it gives CASSIVGSQSYGYTF. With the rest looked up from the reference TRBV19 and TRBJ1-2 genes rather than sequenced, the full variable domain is DGGITQSPKYLFRKEGQNVTLSCEQNLNHDAMYWYRQDPGQGLRLIYYSQIVNDFQKGDIAEGYSVSREKKESFPLTVTSAQKNPTAFYLCASSIVGSQSYGYTFGSGTRLTVV.